Following are 21 T cell receptor beta chains from one sample sequenced in a study of radiation and T cells in renal cell carcinoma. The time point is: blood 4 weeks post-SBRT, at nephrectomy. Noted treatment: 15 Gy SBRT to primary tumor, nephrectomy 4 weeks later. Assay: immunoSEQ multiplex PCR; the TCRdb copy retains only in-frame clones and omits some. The sample consists of 130,000 to 150,000 clones, about 86% of them appearing once. The material sequenced was blood, taken from a patient whose treatment included radiotherapy and nephrectomy. These receptors all come from a woman between 50 and 59 years old with renal cell carcinoma.

V gene TRBV7-2 combines with J gene TRBJ2-5; 10 nucleotides line up with TRBD2. J lost 4 bases, V lost 0 bases, and 2 bases had no gene match. The CDR3 consists of 15 residues. Germline V gene data show CDR1 as SGHTA and CDR2 as FQGNSA. The CDR3 DNA is TGTGCCAGCAGCTTAGCCGGGACTAGCGTAGAGACCCAGTACTTC. Translated: CASSLAGTSVETQYF.

The V and J genes are TRBV19 and TRBJ2-1; weak D call: TRBD2 (6 bases). Germline assignment: CDR1 LNHDA and CDR2 SQIVND (reference sequence). With 5 bases removed from V and 4 bases from J, the gap between germline ends came to 15 bases. CDR3 length equals 15 residues. CDR3 nucleotides: TGTGCCAGTAGTCCCTCCCGGGAGAGGTACAATGAGCAGTTCTTC. Its protein is CASSPSRERYNEQFF.

The rearrangement uses TRBV28 and TRBJ2-7; 7 nucleotides agree with TRBD1. This CDR3 is 14 amino acids long. Germline CDR1 is MDHEN and CDR2 is SYDVKM. Trimming cost V 5 bases and J 2 bases; bases outside gene matches: 6. In nucleotides, the CDR3 is TGTGCCAGCAGTGTCCAGACAGGGACCTACGAGCAGTACTTC. It specifies CASSVQTGTYEQYF.

The chain carries TRBV27 and TRBJ1-2; D is uncertain. This CDR3 has 12 residues. The ends were cut back, 3 bases at V and 8 bases at J, with 10 bases in the middle. The germline V gene encodes CDR1 MNHEY and CDR2 SMNVEV (reference sequence). CDR3 region: CASSLDGGGYTF. CDR3 DNA sequence: TGTGCCAGCAGTTTGGACGGCGGAGGCTACACCTTC.

The chain has TRBV5-6 and TRBJ1-1; weak D call: TRBD1 (5 bases). This CDR3 has 13 residues. Germline values: CDR1 SGHDT, CDR2 YYEEEE. V gave up 0 bases and J gave up 3 bases, with 6 bases separating them. CDR3 in amino acids: CASSLAGDTEAFF. The DNA for the CDR3 is TGTGCCAGCAGCTTGGCGGGGGACACTGAAGCTTTCTTT.

This clone has more than one count but fewer than ten. V usage is TRBV7-9 and J usage is TRBJ1-2, with D maybe TRBD1 (6 bases). This CDR3 has 14 residues. V shed 1 base and J shed 6 bases, with 12 bases lying between them. Germline CDR1 and CDR2: SEHNR and FQNEAQ (reference sequence). The CDR3 loop is CASSLVAGEDGYTF. The CDR3 DNA sequence: TGTGCCAGCAGCTTAGTTGCAGGGGAGGATGGCTACACCTTC.

This chain connects TRBV5-5 to TRBJ2-5; 13 bases are shared with TRBD2. The CDR3 covers 16 residues. Per germline, CDR1 SGHKS and CDR2 YYEKEE (reference sequence). Trimming cost V 4 bases and J 4 bases; bases outside gene matches: 7. DNA of the CDR3: TGTGCCAGCAGCGCCTTACTAGCGGGAGGGCCAGAGACCCAGTACTTC. It yields the protein CASSALLAGGPETQYF.

V usage is TRBV5-4 and J usage is TRBJ2-3; D call uncertain. From germline, CDR1 is SGHNT and CDR2 YYREEE (reference sequence). V lost 2 bases and J lost 3, with 7 bases in between. The CDR3 totals 13 residues. CDR3 protein: CASSLAPTDTQYF. CDR3 DNA: TGTGCCAGCAGCTTAGCTCCTACAGATACGCAGTATTTT. Drawing the rest from reference TRBV5-4 and TRBJ2-3, the complete variable domain is ETGVTQSPTHLIKTRGQQVTLRCSSQSGHNTVSWYQQALGQGPQFIFQYYREEENGRGNFPPRFSGLQFPNYSSELNVNALELDDSALYLCASSLAPTDTQYFGPGTRLTVL.

This clone was observed once. V and J are TRBV27 and TRBJ2-1; weak D call: TRBD1 (6 bases). Germline CDR1 MNHEY, CDR2 SMNVEV (reference sequence). This CDR3 is built from 14 residues. Trimming took 5 bases from V and 7 from J, leaving 15 bases between them. CDR3 sequence reads: CASSGTLAFNEQFF. The CDR3 nucleotides read TGTGCCAGCAGTGGGACACTGGCTTTTAATGAGCAGTTCTTC.

The chain combines TRBV20-1 with TRBJ1-4; the D is unclear. This CDR3 comprises 11 residues. Germline V gene sequence: CDR1 DFQATT, CDR2 SNEGSKA (reference sequence). V shed 6 bases and J shed 7 bases, with 9 bases lying between them. The CDR3 DNA follows: TGCAGTGCCTTGTTAGGTGAAAAACTGTTTTTT. This codes for CSALLGEKLFF.

This sequence joins TRBV6-1 and TRBJ2-1, with a possible D match to TRBD2 (6 bases). The CDR3 length is 15 residues. The ends were cut back, 6 bases at V and 6 bases at J, with 18 bases in the middle. CDR1 and CDR2 from the germline V gene are MNHNS and SASEGT. This chain's CDR3 is CASRTTMTSFNEQFF. CDR3 nucleotide sequence: TGTGCCAGCAGGACGACGATGACTAGTTTCAATGAGCAGTTCTTC.

The chain recombines TRBV19 with TRBJ1-1; 8 nucleotides align to TRBD1. J lost 3 bases, V lost 7 bases, and 13 bases had no gene match. Germline lookup yields CDR1 LNHDA and CDR2 SQIVND (reference sequence). This CDR3 has 16 amino acids. The CDR3 loop reads CASIWRQGRYDTEAFF. The CDR3 bases are TGTGCCAGTATCTGGAGACAGGGGCGGTACGACACTGAAGCTTTCTTT.

The chain couples TRBV5-4 to TRBJ1-6; D remains ambiguous. The CDR3 is 13 amino acids. Trimming stripped 4 bases from V and 7 bases from J, with 9 bases between. CDR1 is SGHNT, CDR2 YYREEE, per germline (reference sequence). CDR3 DNA sequence: TGTGCCAGCAGCGTCAGCGGAAATTCACCCCTCCACTTT. Amino acid sequence: CASSVSGNSPLHF.

This rearrangement joins TRBV21-1 to TRBJ2-7. TRBV21-1 is a recognized pseudogene. The CDR3 length is 16 residues. In DNA, the CDR3 is TGTGCCAGCAGCAAAGCCCTCCGGGTCAGGTCCTACGAGCAGTACTTC. This encodes CASSKALRVRSYEQYF.

V gene TRBV7-2 combines with J gene TRBJ2-5, with TRBD2 as a possible D gene (5 bases). This CDR3 is built from 15 residues. From germline, CDR1 is SGHTA and CDR2 FQGNSA. V was clipped by 5 bases and J by 0 bases, with 13 bases between them. In DNA, the CDR3 is TGTGCCAGCAGCCCAACTAGTGACTACCAAGAGACCCAGTACTTC. It translates to CASSPTSDYQETQYF.

This sequence joins TRBV29-1 and TRBJ2-7; D uncertain. V shed 7 bases and J shed 6 bases, with 22 bases lying between them. The CDR3 contains 14 residues. The germline CDR1 and CDR2 sequences are SQVTM and ANQGSEA. The DNA for the CDR3 is TGCAGCGCCCCATACCTACGGACGGGTACCGAGCAGTACTTC. Encoded protein: CSAPYLRTGTEQYF.

This clone was seen a handful of times. The chain is built from TRBV6-5 and TRBJ1-4; weak D call: TRBD1 (5 bases). The CDR3 sequence is 14 residues long. Trimming left V 6 bases short and J 3 bases short, with 11 bases between. The germline CDR1 and CDR2 sequences are MNHEY and SVGAGI. CDR3 nucleotide sequence: TGTGCCAGCAGCAAACAGGCTTCTAATGAAAAACTGTTTTTT. Encoded protein: CASSKQASNEKLFF.

This clone was seen a few times. The chain joins TRBV19 to TRBJ1-1; the match to TRBD1 covers 8 bases. V lost 8 bases to trimming and J lost 8 bases; unmatched junction nucleotides: 7. CDR1 is LNHDA, CDR2 SQIVND, per germline (reference sequence). CDR3 length: 12 residues. The CDR3, as DNA: TGTGCCAGTGCTGCAGGGGGCTGGGAAGCTTTCTTT. This codes for CASAAGGWEAFF.

The chain combines TRBV21-1 with TRBJ2-7; the DNA was not compared with TRBD2, the D call given in the table. TRBV21-1 is a known pseudogene. This CDR3 comprises 11 residues. This chain's CDR3 is CASSNRYEQYF. In DNA form, the CDR3 reads TGTGCCAGCAGCAATCGCTACGAGCAGTACTTC.

The gene calls are TRBV2 and TRBJ2-7; weak D call: TRBD1 (6 bases). This CDR3 region has 13 residues. Per germline, CDR1 SNHLY and CDR2 FYNNEI. V was clipped by 3 bases and J by 3 bases, with 9 bases between them. The CDR3 protein is CASSEDRDYEQYF. The DNA of the CDR3 is TGTGCCAGCAGTGAGGACAGAGACTACGAGCAGTACTTC.

The rearrangement uses TRBV19 and TRBJ1-5; D perhaps matches TRBD1 (5 bases). Per the germline V gene, CDR1 is LNHDA and CDR2 is SQIVND (reference sequence). The CDR3 sequence is 15 residues long. Trimming took off 3 bases at V and 1 base at J, with 10 bases between the two ends. For the CDR3, the DNA is TGTGCCAGTAGTATTTACGGGGCAAGCAATCAGCCCCAGCATTTT. This translates into CASSIYGASNQPQHF.